The T cell receptor beta chain described here comes from a study of T-cell memory formation after mild COVID-19. Study background: TCR clusters showed largely donor specificity.

This clonotype was picked up a small number of times. The antigen is undetermined. General study findings and limits: Balance between CD4 and CD8 was seen in clones contracting day 15 to 85, and a CD4+ lean was seen in later expanders. Pre-infection memory contained some responding clones, which suggested that cross-reactive memory had joined.

The CDR3 is 15 amino acids. Germline V lookup: CDR1 MGHRA, CDR2 YSYEKL. V lost 3 bases and J 3 bases, leaving 14 bases between the germline ends. Employing constant-segment primers, 5'RACE generated TCR alpha and TCR beta cDNA libraries bearing sample barcodes and UMIs. Via MiXCR, TCRdb re-called the 5' RACE reads, giving one row per CDR3 protein. Among 250,000 to 300,000 distinct CDR3 sequences listed, 15% to 20% were seen once. V usage is TRBV4-1 and J usage is TRBJ2-5; TRBD1 or TRBD2 may be the D gene (5 bases each). This receptor was obtained from a man between 18 and 29 years old who had mild COVID-19 (a few samples of this study predate the infection). Cell type and time point are not known. Sequencing used PBMCs or a T cell subset sorted from them (not recorded which). CDR3: CASSQPGRVKETQYF. The CDR3 coding sequence is TGCGCCAGCAGCCAGCCAGGGAGAGTTAAAGAGACCCAGTACTTC.